This T cell receptor (beta chain) was recorded in a study of blood T cell repertoires in COVID-19. The overall study: Acute and convalescent COVID-19 samples came from the United States, Italy and Spain. From T cells, B-cell-depleted T cells, or PBMCs came the material, which was cDNA or gDNA.

As processed by the authors: It was from reference gene primer amplification that nucleated cell counts were estimated. Profiled with immunoSEQ multiplex PCR; TCRdb holds only in-frame clones, not every one. V, J and clone size were drawn from that table, and D and trimming were deduced from the DNA. The repertoire holds about 97,000 clones, with around nine tenths as singletons. V was clipped by 4 bases and J by 4 bases, with 13 bases between them. Germline V CDR1 and CDR2: SQVTM, ANQGSEA. The CDR3 is made up of 13 amino acids. The receptor comes from a man between 50 and 59 years old with active COVID-19. The gene calls are TRBV29-1 and TRBJ1-1; D might be TRBD1 (5 bases). The sequenced sample was peripheral blood. The CDR3 DNA reads TGCAGCGTTGGAAAGGGGCCAGGCACTGAAGCTTTCTTT. Protein sequence: CSVGKGPGTEAFF.